A selection of T cell receptor beta chains follows, all from one sample in a study of low-dose radiotherapy and immunotherapy resistance in tumors. TCRdb reprocessed the reads via MiXCR and lists one record per CDR3 protein. Of 85,000 to 95,000 distinct CDR3 sequences listed, roughly a tenth are singletons. Sequenced here: PBMCs, sampled before treatment. These receptors were obtained from a male donor with prostate cancer. CDR3s include the opening cysteine and the closing phenylalanine or tryptophan. The D gene is left open where the match is weak. Clone sizes are given selectively: once, few, many, or a class where the clone is expanded.

D	V	size	J	CDR3	DNA
.	TRBV12-5	.	TRBJ2-4	CASGYRPLGAGHIQYF	TGTGCTAGTGGCTACCGACCCCTGGGGGCCGGGCACATTCAGTACTTC
TRBD1	TRBV20-1	many	TRBJ1-4	CSASLPGTDNEKLFF	TGCAGTGCTAGCTTACCCGGGACAGATAATGAAAAACTGTTTTTT
TRBD2	TRBV27	few	TRBJ2-4	CASSPRAGRLAKNIQYF	TGTGCCAGCAGTCCGAGGGCCGGGAGGTTAGCCAAAAACATTCAGTACTTC
.	TRBV19	.	TRBJ1-1	CASSPQSVPGEAFF	TGTGCCAGTAGTCCCCAAAGCGTACCCGGTGAAGCTTTCTTT
TRBD2	TRBV6-5	many	TRBJ2-7	CASSYSSSGSYEQYF	TGTGCCAGCAGTTACTCGTCTAGCGGGAGCTACGAGCAGTACTTC
.	TRBV29-1	many	TRBJ2-1	CSVEPVGNEQFF	TGCAGCGTTGAACCGGTCGGGAATGAGCAGTTCTTC
.	TRBV7-3	many	TRBJ2-1	CASSQGEPAYNEQFF	TGTGCCAGCAGCCAAGGGGAGCCCGCCTACAATGAGCAGTTCTTC
TRBD2	TRBV11-2	many	TRBJ2-7	CASSKLAGVFPYEQYF	TGTGCCAGCAGCAAACTAGCGGGAGTATTTCCCTACGAGCAGTACTTC
.	TRBV3-1	few	TRBJ2-3	CASSQASVGPTDTQYF	TGTGCCAGCAGCCAAGCTAGCGTAGGCCCCACAGATACGCAGTATTTT
.	TRBV28	many	TRBJ2-1	CASSLKGYYNEQFF	TGTGCCAGCAGCTTGAAAGGTTACTACAATGAGCAGTTCTTC
TRBD2	TRBV24-1	many	TRBJ2-5	CATSVVAGVGETQYF	TGTGCCACCAGTGTAGTAGCGGGAGTGGGAGAGACCCAGTACTTC
TRBD1	TRBV20-1	many	TRBJ2-3	CSARAGQGFGYTQYF	TGCAGTGCTAGGGCGGGACAGGGATTCGGGTATACGCAGTATTTT
TRBD1	TRBV3-1	many	TRBJ2-1	CASSPRTGGPYNEQFF	TGTGCCAGCAGCCCGAGGACAGGGGGCCCATACAATGAGCAGTTCTTC
.	TRBV21-1	.	TRBJ2-1	CASREISGRAMDEQFF	TGTGCCAGCAGGGAGATTAGCGGGAGGGCCATGGATGAGCAGTTCTTC
.	TRBV5-1	many	TRBJ2-7	CASSLEEGSYEQYF	TGCGCCAGCAGCTTGGAAGAGGGGTCCTACGAGCAGTACTTC
.	TRBV5-5	many	TRBJ2-3	CASSLFSGPTDTQYF	TGTGCCAGCAGCTTATTTAGCGGCCCCACAGATACGCAGTATTTT
TRBD2	TRBV12-3/TRBV12-4	many	TRBJ2-2	CASSLFAGGNTGELFF	TGTGCCAGCAGTTTGTTCGCGGGAGGGAACACCGGGGAGCTGTTTTTT
.	TRBV12-3/TRBV12-4	many	TRBJ2-7	CASSFLSDEQYF	TGTGCCAGCAGTTTTCTTAGCGACGAGCAGTACTTC
TRBD1	TRBV20-1	many	TRBJ2-2	CSASTGTGGRSGELFF	TGCAGTGCTAGTACCGGGACAGGGGGGCGGTCCGGGGAGCTGTTTTTT
TRBD2	TRBV3-1	many	TRBJ2-1	CASSLTSGDEQFF	TGTGCCAGCAGCCTCACTAGCGGGGATGAGCAGTTCTTC